The 13 T cell receptor beta chains presented below share a single source sample, sequenced in a study of shared clonotypes between healthy human individuals. Some clones are missing from TCRdb's copy, which holds only in-frame ones; the method was immunoSEQ multiplex PCR. In the table there are about 2.4 million clones, more than 85% of which are singletons. Sequenced input: naive CD4+ T cells from PBMCs. This sample's subset: CD45RA+ positively selected. These receptors were taken from a young man in good health. Some clones in this sample may be carry-over from other donors' samples.

The chain has TRBV2 and TRBJ2-1; D is possibly TRBD2 (6 bases). Germline values: CDR1 SNHLY, CDR2 FYNNEI. V was shortened by 5 bases and J by 12 bases, with 11 bases between the two germline ends. This CDR3 region has 11 residues. CDR3: CASSPTSWQFF. In nucleotides, the CDR3 is TGTGCCAGCAGTCCCACTAGCTGGCAGTTCTTC.

This clone is a singleton in its sample. The chain has TRBV5-1 and TRBJ2-3; D is undetermined. This CDR3 region has 13 residues. The germline gives CDR1 SGHRS, CDR2 YFSETQ. Trimming took 4 bases from V and 6 from J, leaving 12 bases between them. The chain's CDR3 is CASSLRSWDTQYF. The CDR3 region has the DNA TGCGCCAGCAGCCTCCGTAGCTGGGATACGCAGTATTTT.

The V gene is TRBV6-6, the J gene TRBJ2-5; D might be TRBD1 (5 bases). This CDR3 comprises 15 residues. Germline V gene data show CDR1 as MNHNY and CDR2 as SVGAGI (reference sequence). V gave up 0 bases and J gave up 2 bases, with 10 bases separating them. CDR3 coding DNA: TGTGCCAGCAGTTACTCGTTTACAGGACAAGAGACCCAGTACTTC. It translates to CASSYSFTGQETQYF.

The chain is built from TRBV9 and TRBJ2-3; 8 bases are shared with TRBD2. Germline CDR1 is SGDLS and CDR2 is YYNGEE. This CDR3 has 15 amino acids. Trimming at V came to 0 bases and at J to 6 bases, leaving 6 bases not matched to a gene. The CDR3 bases are TGTGCCAGCAGCGTAGCTACCTCTAGCGGGGATACGCAGTATTTT. This encodes CASSVATSSGDTQYF.

This sequence joins TRBV4-2 and TRBJ1-6; D may be TRBD1 (6 bases). The CDR3 totals 15 residues. Trimming removed 1 base from V and 7 bases from J, with 11 bases in between. The V gene's germline CDR1 is LGHNA and CDR2 YNFKEQ. CDR3 sequence: CASSQVQTGNSPLHF. Written as DNA, the CDR3 is TGTGCCAGCAGCCAAGTTCAGACAGGCAATTCACCCCTCCACTTT.

The chain uses TRBV19 and TRBJ1-2; D ambiguous. The CDR3 contains 13 residues. The V gene lost 3 bases and the J gene lost 8 bases, with 13 bases spanning the gap. Germline V lookup: CDR1 LNHDA, CDR2 SQIVND (reference sequence). CDR3 sequence: CASSIGGGSGYTF. The CDR3 DNA is TGTGCCAGTAGTATCGGAGGAGGTTCCGGCTACACCTTC.

V is TRBV5-1 and J is TRBJ2-3, with D possibly TRBD1 on 6 matching bases. The CDR3 length is 15 residues. V gave up 2 bases and J gave up 2 bases, with 12 bases separating them. In germline, CDR1 is SGHRS, CDR2 YFSETQ. CDR3 in amino acids: CASSLQGIYTDTQYF. Written as DNA, the CDR3 is TGCGCCAGCAGCTTACAGGGAATCTACACAGATACGCAGTATTTT.

The rearrangement links TRBV19 to TRBJ2-7, with 7 positions matching TRBD1. This CDR3 is built from 15 residues. Per germline, CDR1 LNHDA and CDR2 SQIVND (reference sequence). V gave up 3 bases and J gave up 4 bases; unmatched junction bases: 9. The CDR3, as DNA: TGTGCCAGTAGTATGTTCGCAGGGGGATTGTACGAGCAGTACTTC. Residues: CASSMFAGGLYEQYF.

This clone was seen a single time. The chain joins TRBV30 to TRBJ1-1, with D possibly TRBD1 on 5 matching bases. Per the germline V gene, CDR1 is GTSNPN and CDR2 is SVGIG (reference sequence). The germline V and J ends were trimmed by 8 bases and 5 bases, with 9 bases remaining between them. This CDR3 spans 10 amino acids. The CDR3 coding sequence is TGTGCCCAGCGGGGGACTGAAGCTTTCTTT. Its protein is CAQRGTEAFF.

This sequence joins TRBV10-3 and TRBJ2-7; perhaps TRBD1 as D (6 bases). V lost 2 bases to trimming and J lost 4 bases, with 15 bases between them. The CDR3 covers 15 residues. CDR1 is ENHRY and CDR2 is SYGVKD in the germline V gene. This CDR3 reads CAISETDRMGYEQYF. The CDR3 DNA reads as TGTGCCATCAGTGAGACTGACAGGATGGGTTACGAGCAGTACTTC.

This chain joins TRBV5-1 and TRBJ2-1; 14 bases are a match to TRBD2. V lost 5 bases and J lost 15; bases outside the gene matches: 13. This CDR3 is built from 15 residues. CDR1 is SGHRS and CDR2 is YFSETQ in the germline V gene. In nucleotides, the CDR3 is TGCGCCAGCAGGCAGACTAGCGGGAGGGCCGTCGTACCGTTCTTC. Translating gives CASRQTSGRAVVPFF.

The chain carries TRBV9 and TRBJ1-2; possible D gene TRBD1, 5 bases. Germline V gene lookup returns CDR1 SGDLS and CDR2 YYNGEE. Trimming left V 0 bases short and J 4 bases short, with 22 bases between. The CDR3 consists of 18 residues. In nucleotides, the CDR3 is TGTGCCAGCAGCGTAGATGCCGAACCCGGAGGGGCGAGCTATGGCTACACCTTC. It codes for CASSVDAEPGGASYGYTF.

The rearrangement uses TRBV4-3 and TRBJ2-1, with 11 nucleotides matching TRBD2. The CDR3 sequence is 15 residues long. J gave up 4 bases and V 3 bases, and 2 bases lay outside the gene matches. The V gene's germline CDR1 is LGHNA and CDR2 YSLEER. The CDR3 DNA follows: TGCGCCAGCAGCCATACTAGCGGGAGATACAATGAGCAGTTCTTC. It encodes CASSHTSGRYNEQFF.